The present T cell receptor beta chain was sequenced within a study of CXCR3-negative and CXCR3-positive naive CD8 T cells. Regarding the study as a whole: The level of CXCR3 expression partially decreased after cryopreservation; the majority of assays used fresh PBMCs. Across naive subsets, surface CD5 expression was comparable, and TCR strength was inferred from properties of the TRB CDR3. Researchers report that CXCR3-positive naive cells carry more hydrophobic TRB CDR3s than CXCR3-negative naive cells. Memory CD8+ T cell repertoires were far less diverse than both naive subsets.

Researchers sorted a few hundred thousand cells of each CD8+ T cell subset in triplicate. In regard to this clonotype: What it binds is not known.

Through 5' RACE with UMI labels, the TRB cDNA libraries were prepared. TCRdb reprocessed the 5' RACE reads and reports one entry per CDR3 protein, with no DNA. Reported are some 120,000 distinct CDR3 sequences; the ten largest clones contain about 0.62%. The CDR3 is made up of 14 amino acids. Germline V lookup: CDR1 MDHEN, CDR2 SYDVKM. V gene TRBV28 combines with J gene TRBJ2-3. Sequencing was carried out using naive CXCR3+ CD8+ T cells from blood. Noted subset: CD45RO-CCR7+CD27+CD95- naive CD8+ T cells expressing CXCR3 (TNR3+). The source is a human donor in good health. Some clones in this sample may be carry-over from other donors' samples. CDR3 amino acids: CASSLGAVTDTQYF.